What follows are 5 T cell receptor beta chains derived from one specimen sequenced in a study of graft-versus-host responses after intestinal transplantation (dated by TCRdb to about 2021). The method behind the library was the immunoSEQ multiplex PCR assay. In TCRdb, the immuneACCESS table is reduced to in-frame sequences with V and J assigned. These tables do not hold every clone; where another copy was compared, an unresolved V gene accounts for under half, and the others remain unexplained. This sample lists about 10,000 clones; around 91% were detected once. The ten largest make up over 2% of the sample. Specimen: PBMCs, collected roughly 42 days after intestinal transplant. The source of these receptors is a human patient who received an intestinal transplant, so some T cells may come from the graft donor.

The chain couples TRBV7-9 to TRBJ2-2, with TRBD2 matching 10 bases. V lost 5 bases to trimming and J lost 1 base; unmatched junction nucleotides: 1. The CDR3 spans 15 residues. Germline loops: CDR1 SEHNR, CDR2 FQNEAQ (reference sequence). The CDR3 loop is CASSTSGVNTGELFF. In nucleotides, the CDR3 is TGTGCCAGCAGCACTAGCGGGGTGAACACCGGGGAGCTGTTTTTT. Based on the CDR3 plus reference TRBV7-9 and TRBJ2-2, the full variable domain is DTGVSQNPRHKITKRGQNVTFRCDPISEHNRLYWYRQTLGQGPEFLTYFQNEAQLEKSRLLSDRFSAERPKGSFSTLEIQRTEQGDSAMYLCASSTSGVNTGELFFGEGSRLTVL.

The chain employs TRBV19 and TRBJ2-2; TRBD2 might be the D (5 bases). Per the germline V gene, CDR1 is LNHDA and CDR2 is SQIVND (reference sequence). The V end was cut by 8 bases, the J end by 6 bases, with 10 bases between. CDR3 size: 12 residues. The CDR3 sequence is CASASPPGELFF. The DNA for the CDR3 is TGTGCCAGTGCTAGCCCCCCCGGGGAGCTGTTTTTT.

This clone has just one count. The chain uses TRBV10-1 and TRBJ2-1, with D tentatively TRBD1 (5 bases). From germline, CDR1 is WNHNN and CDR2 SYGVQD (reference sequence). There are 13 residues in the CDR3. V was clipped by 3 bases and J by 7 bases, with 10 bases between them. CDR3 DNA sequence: TGCGCCAGCAGTGATCAGGGTGGAAATGAGCAGTTCTTC. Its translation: CASSDQGGNEQFF.

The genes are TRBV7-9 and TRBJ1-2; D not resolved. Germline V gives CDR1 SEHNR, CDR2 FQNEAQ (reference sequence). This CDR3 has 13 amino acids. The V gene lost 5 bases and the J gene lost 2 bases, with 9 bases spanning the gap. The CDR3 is CASSRHTNYGYTF. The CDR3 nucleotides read TGTGCCAGCAGCAGGCACACGAACTATGGCTACACCTTC.

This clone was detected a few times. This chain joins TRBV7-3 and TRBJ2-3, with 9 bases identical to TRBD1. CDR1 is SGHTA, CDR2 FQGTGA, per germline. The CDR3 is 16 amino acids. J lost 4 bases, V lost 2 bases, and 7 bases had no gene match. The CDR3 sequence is CASSLGHTGGADTQYF. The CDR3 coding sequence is TGTGCCAGCAGCTTAGGGCATACAGGGGGCGCAGATACGCAGTATTTT. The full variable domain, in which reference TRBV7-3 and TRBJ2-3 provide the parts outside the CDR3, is GAGVSQTPSNKVTEKGKYVELRCDPISGHTALYWYRQSLGQGPEFLIYFQGTGAADDSGLPNDRFFAVRPEGSVSTLKIQRTERGDSAVYLCASSLGHTGGADTQYFGPGTRLTVL.